The text below deals with one TCR beta chain. This sample stems from a study of T cell changes during pregnancy in multiple sclerosis. Profiling relied on immunoSEQ multiplex PCR, and the TCRdb table lists in-frame clones only, not all of them. Of around 51,000 clones listed, 85% to 95% are singletons. CDR1 and CDR2 (germline): SEHNR, FQNEAQ (reference sequence). CDR3 size: 18 residues. The trim removed 0 bases at V and 3 bases at J, leaving 10 bases unmatched. The genes are TRBV7-9 and TRBJ1-5; 8 bases map to TRBD1. This material consisted of CD4+ T cells from peripheral blood mononuclear cells, taken in the second trimester of pregnancy. The sequence was obtained from a female donor with multiple sclerosis, enrolled in a pregnancy study. The CDR3 loop is CASSLAGGGTGTNQPQHF. CDR3 in DNA: TGTGCCAGCAGCTTAGCGGGGGGCGGGACAGGAACCAATCAGCCCCAGCATTTT.